These 32 T cell receptor beta chains share one sample of origin, sequenced in a study of cytomegalovirus exposure and HLA in healthy donors. This PCR relied on a set of 60 Vbeta primers and 13 Jbeta primers. The method was immunoSEQ multiplex PCR; TCRdb's version includes in-frame clones alone and lacks a portion of them. This sample has under 150,000 clones; 70% to 85% occur once, and the top ten carry over 1.5%. What was sequenced was PBMCs. The receptors derive from a boy aged 5-17 years in good health and CMV-seronegative.

The rearrangement joins TRBV7-9 to TRBJ2-7; 7 positions agree with TRBD2. CDR1 SEHNR and CDR2 FQNEAQ come from the germline V gene (reference sequence). This CDR3 has 15 amino acids. The V gene end was trimmed by 1 base and the J gene end by 3 bases; junction bases not matched to a gene: 6. The CDR3 loop is CASSLVAAGDYEQYF. The CDR3 DNA sequence: TGTGCCAGCAGCTTAGTTGCTGCGGGGGACTACGAGCAGTACTTC.

This clone was recorded once. The chain links TRBV7-2 to TRBJ1-2; TRBD1 aligns across 7 bases. There are 15 residues in the CDR3. V gave up 5 bases and J gave up 4 bases; unmatched junction bases: 10. Germline V gives CDR1 SGHTA, CDR2 FQGNSA. Here the CDR3 reads CASSRESRDSYGYTF. For the CDR3, the DNA is TGTGCCAGCAGCCGCGAGTCCCGGGACAGCTATGGCTACACCTTC.

This clone was seen a few times. The rearrangement links TRBV19 to TRBJ1-5, with TRBD1 matching 8 bases. The CDR3 contains 14 residues. The trim removed 8 bases at V and 4 bases at J, leaving 7 bases unmatched. Germline CDR1 is LNHDA and CDR2 is SQIVND (reference sequence). DNA of the CDR3: TGTGCCAGTTCAAGACAGGGGTTTAATCAGCCCCAGCATTTT. Amino acid sequence: CASSRQGFNQPQHF.

This rearrangement joins TRBV5-1 to TRBJ1-1; D is unresolved. Trimming stripped 0 bases from V and 0 bases from J, with 3 bases between. The CDR3 is 13 amino acids. Per germline, CDR1 SGHRS and CDR2 YFSETQ. CDR3 sequence reads: CASSLDLNTEAFF. In DNA form, the CDR3 reads TGCGCCAGCAGCTTGGACTTGAACACTGAAGCTTTCTTT.

The chain uses TRBV6-5 and TRBJ2-7; TRBD2 matches at 8 bases. Germline V lookup: CDR1 MNHEY, CDR2 SVGAGI. The V gene end was trimmed by 6 bases and the J gene end by 6 bases; junction bases not matched to a gene: 13. This CDR3 comprises 15 residues. This CDR3 reads CASSRGGSGRFEQYF. CDR3 DNA: TGTGCCAGCAGCCGGGGGGGGAGCGGGCGGTTCGAGCAGTACTTC.

This clone was picked up one time. In DNA, the CDR3 is TGTGCCAGCAGTACCGACAGGATCAATGAGCAGTTCTTC. Protein product: CASSTDRINEQFF. This chain links TRBV11-2 with TRBJ2-1; tentative D call: TRBD1 (6 bases). CDR3 size: 13 residues. CDR1 and CDR2 (germline): SGHAT, FQNNGV. Trimming took 6 bases from V and 6 from J, leaving 12 bases between them.

This chain joins TRBV6-1 and TRBJ2-5; weak D call: TRBD2 (6 bases). Germline-derived CDR1 and CDR2 are MNHNS and SASEGT. This CDR3 is built from 17 residues. V was clipped by 4 bases and J by 1 base, with 19 bases between them. The CDR3, as DNA: TGTGCCAGCAGTGCCGGAGGGCCTAGCACGAGCCAAGAGACCCAGTACTTC. It yields the protein CASSAGGPSTSQETQYF.

This chain links TRBV7-8 with TRBJ1-5; 11 nucleotides align to TRBD1. The CDR3 extends over 14 amino acids. The V segment lost 3 bases and the J segment 7 bases; nucleotides outside the gene matches: 2. CDR1 and CDR2 from the germline V gene are SGHVS and FQNEAQ. The CDR3 is CASSLDRGQQPQHF. The CDR3 DNA sequence: TGTGCCAGCAGCTTGGACAGGGGGCAGCAGCCCCAGCATTTT.

This sequence joins TRBV5-6 and TRBJ1-1, with no clear D. CDR1 and CDR2 from the germline V gene are SGHDT and YYEEEE. This CDR3 contains 15 residues. The V end lost 2 bases, the J end lost 0 bases, and 11 bases lay between the germline ends. The CDR3 spells CASSLPTYMNTEAFF. The DNA of the CDR3 is TGTGCCAGCAGCTTACCGACATACATGAACACTGAAGCTTTCTTT.

In this sample, this clone turned up a few times. The rearrangement links TRBV7-3 to TRBJ2-3; TRBD2 matches at 9 bases. The trim removed 6 bases at V and 2 bases at J, leaving 9 bases unmatched. CDR3 length: 16 amino acids. Germline V gene sequence: CDR1 SGHTA, CDR2 FQGTGA. The CDR3 nucleotides are TGTGCCAGCAGGTCAATAGCGGGAGACATCACAGATACGCAGTATTTT. Amino acids: CASRSIAGDITDTQYF.

This chain connects TRBV5-1 to TRBJ1-2, with D uncertain. Per the germline V gene, CDR1 is SGHRS and CDR2 is YFSETQ. The V end was cut by 5 bases, the J end by 4 bases, with 21 bases between. CDR3 length equals 16 residues. The CDR3 loop reads CASSRSGWERRYGYTF. In DNA, the CDR3 is TGCGCCAGCAGTCGGAGCGGGTGGGAGAGACGCTATGGCTACACCTTC.

This chain uses TRBV2 with TRBJ2-7; 9 bases are a match to TRBD2. This CDR3 is 14 amino acids long. Trimming took 4 bases from V and 6 from J; bases not matched to a gene: 7. The germline V gene has CDR1 SNHLY and CDR2 FYNNEI. CDR3 in DNA: TGTGCCAGCAGTGTGCGTCTAGCGGGATCCGAGCAGTACTTC. Translating gives CASSVRLAGSEQYF.

The J gene is TRBJ1-5, the V gene TRBV14; D ambiguous. The V gene lost 0 bases and the J gene lost 7 bases, with 7 bases spanning the gap. The CDR3 totals 13 residues. Germline-derived CDR1 and CDR2 are SGHDN and FVKESK. The CDR3 protein is CASSQDLSQPQHF. The DNA of the CDR3 is TGTGCCAGCAGCCAAGATTTATCCCAGCCCCAGCATTTT.

The CDR3 coding sequence is TGTGCCTGGAATCGGGGGTTAGAAAAACTGTTTTTT. This gives the protein CAWNRGLEKLFF. The rearrangement joins TRBV30 to TRBJ1-4; perhaps TRBD1 as D (5 bases). Deletions cut 4 bases from V and 8 bases from J, with 11 bases between. There are 12 residues in the CDR3. The germline gives CDR1 GTSNPN, CDR2 SVGIG (reference sequence). The entire variable domain, with the rest obtained from reference TRBV30 and TRBJ1-4, is as follows: SQTIHQWPATLVQPVGSPLSLECTVEGTSNPNLYWYRQAAGRGLQLLFYSVGIGQISSEVPQNLSASRPQDRQFILSSKKLLLSDSGFYLCAWNRGLEKLFFGSGTQLSVL.

The genes are TRBV5-4 and TRBJ1-2; tentatively, D is TRBD1 (6 bases). Trimming cost V 0 bases and J 4 bases, with 19 bases left between them. Per germline, CDR1 SGHNT and CDR2 YYREEE (reference sequence). The CDR3 covers 17 residues. The CDR3 is CASSLGPDSHVFYGYTF. For the CDR3, the DNA is TGTGCCAGCAGCTTGGGACCGGACAGCCACGTATTCTATGGCTACACCTTC.

This rearrangement joins TRBV5-1 to TRBJ1-4, with 8 bases identical to TRBD1. The CDR3 is made up of 15 amino acids. Losses at the gene ends were 4 bases for V and 1 base for J; bases not matched to a gene: 3. Looked up from germline, CDR1 is SGHRS and CDR2 is YFSETQ. In DNA form, the CDR3 reads TGCGCCAGCAGCGCCGACAGGGGAACTAATGAAAAACTGTTTTTT. The encoded protein is CASSADRGTNEKLFF.

CDR3 sequence reads: CATSREGQRYEQYF. For the CDR3, the DNA is TGTGCCACCAGCAGAGAAGGCCAGCGCTACGAGCAGTACTTC. The chain uses TRBV15 and TRBJ2-7; D unclear. Trimming stripped 0 bases from V and 3 bases from J, with 9 bases between. The CDR3 totals 14 residues. Germline assignment: CDR1 LNHNV and CDR2 YYDKDF (reference sequence).

This rearrangement joins TRBV9 to TRBJ2-7; TRBD1 aligns across 10 bases. The germline V gene has CDR1 SGDLS and CDR2 YYNGEE. V gave up 3 bases and J gave up 5 bases; unmatched junction bases: 5. This CDR3 has 14 amino acids. CDR3 nucleotides: TGTGCCAGCAGCGCCGGGACAGGGGTCGACGAGCAGTACTTC. This encodes CASSAGTGVDEQYF. Full variable domain (missing parts from reference TRBV9 and TRBJ2-7): DSGVTQTPKHLITATGQRVTLRCSPRSGDLSVYWYQQSLDQGLQFLIQYYNGEERAKGNILERFSAQQFPDLHSELNLSSLELGDSALYFCASSAGTGVDEQYFGPGTRLTVT.

The genes are TRBV10-3 and TRBJ2-7; TRBD1 might be the D (6 bases). Trimming shortened V by 11 bases and J by 6 bases, and 20 bases separated the two germline ends. This CDR3 has 13 amino acids. Germline V lookup: CDR1 ENHRY, CDR2 SYGVKD. The CDR3 DNA reads TGTGCCGCCCGGGACACCTCCTTCGGCGAGCAGTACTTC. This sequence encodes CAARDTSFGEQYF.

The chain links TRBV4-3 to TRBJ2-7; D perhaps matches TRBD1 (6 bases). The V end lost 0 bases, the J end lost 6 bases, and 15 bases lay between the germline ends. Germline values: CDR1 LGHNA, CDR2 YSLEER. The CDR3 runs to 15 residues. CDR3 residues: CASSQEIGGGREQYF. In DNA, the CDR3 is TGCGCCAGCAGCCAAGAGATAGGGGGTGGTCGCGAGCAGTACTTC.

This chain uses TRBV7-9 with TRBJ1-1, with 10 bases lining up with TRBD1. Unmatched junction bases numbered 6, after V lost 6 bases and J lost 5 bases. The CDR3 is made up of 14 amino acids. The germline CDR1 and CDR2 sequences are SEHNR and FQNEAQ (reference sequence). DNA for the CDR3: TGTGCCAGCAGGTCGGGACAGGGGAGGACTGAAGCTTTCTTT. Amino acid sequence: CASRSGQGRTEAFF.

The V call is TRBV7-8, the J call TRBJ1-2; D gene ambiguous. CDR3 length: 16 residues. CDR1 and CDR2 (germline): SGHVS, FQNEAQ. V lost 3 bases and J lost 4, with 18 bases in between. The CDR3 protein is CASSLPSGPAGYGYTF. CDR3 in DNA: TGTGCCAGCAGCTTGCCCTCCGGACCAGCGGGCTATGGCTACACCTTC.

The rearrangement uses TRBV18 and TRBJ2-3; 7 nucleotides agree with TRBD2. Germline V gene lookup returns CDR1 KGHSH and CDR2 LQKENI. CDR3 length equals 14 residues. V shed 1 base, J shed 4 bases, and the junction held 2 bases outside the gene matches. CDR3 in DNA: TGTGCCAGCTCACCACGGGGAGGGGCAGATACGCAGTATTTT. This gives the protein CASSPRGGADTQYF.

The chain joins TRBV20-1 to TRBJ1-1; D possibly corresponds to TRBD1 (6 bases). Germline loops: CDR1 DFQATT, CDR2 SNEGSKA (reference sequence). This CDR3 contains 11 residues. V was pared by 4 bases and J by 5 bases, with 8 bases between. Here the CDR3 DNA reads TGCAGTGCTAAAGGACAGACTGAAGCTTTCTTT. Translated, it gives CSAKGQTEAFF.

The V gene is TRBV5-1, the J gene TRBJ2-5; possible D gene TRBD1, 6 bases. The germline CDR1 and CDR2 sequences are SGHRS and YFSETQ. V was pared by 4 bases and J by 5 bases, with 21 bases between. This CDR3 is 16 amino acids long. The CDR3 DNA is TGCGCCAGCAGCAAAACTTTACAGGGATTCGGGGAGACCCAGTACTTC. This translates into CASSKTLQGFGETQYF.

The chain uses TRBV2 and TRBJ2-3; 8 bases are shared with TRBD1. The CDR3 sequence is 13 residues long. The trim removed 6 bases at V and 6 bases at J, leaving 5 bases unmatched. Germline V gives CDR1 SNHLY, CDR2 FYNNEI. The DNA for the CDR3 is TGTGCCAGCAGCGGACAGGGTAGTGATACGCAGTATTTT. Translation: CASSGQGSDTQYF.

The chain joins TRBV11-2 to TRBJ2-3; D is unresolved. The CDR3 is 13 residues long. CDR1 is SGHAT and CDR2 is FQNNGV in the germline V gene. V shed 0 bases and J shed 5 bases, with 6 bases lying between them. For the CDR3, the DNA is TGTGCCAGCAGCTTAGATTACTTAGATACGCAGTATTTT. Its protein product is CASSLDYLDTQYF.

V usage is TRBV7-3 and J usage is TRBJ2-3; the match to TRBD1 covers 9 bases. CDR3 length: 15 residues. Germline V gene data show CDR1 as SGHTA and CDR2 as FQGTGA. The junction had 5 bases not matched to a gene; V was cut back by 2 bases and J by 5 bases. CDR3 sequence reads: CASSLPGQGVDTQYF. CDR3 coding DNA: TGTGCCAGCAGCTTACCGGGACAGGGAGTAGATACGCAGTATTTT.

The chain links TRBV30 to TRBJ1-2; unclear D gene. V lost 3 bases to trimming and J lost 2 bases, with 10 bases between them. The CDR3 has 13 amino acids. The V gene's germline CDR1 is GTSNPN and CDR2 SVGIG (reference sequence). The CDR3 DNA follows: TGTGCCTGGAGACGTACCGCGAACTATGGCTACACCTTC. Protein: CAWRRTANYGYTF.

The chain employs TRBV13 and TRBJ1-2; TRBD1 agrees at 10 bases. This CDR3 contains 16 residues. Trimming took 5 bases from V and 4 from J; bases not matched to a gene: 10. Per germline, CDR1 PRHDT and CDR2 FYEKMQ (reference sequence). DNA of the CDR3: TGTGCCAGCAGCCTGCTTGGACAGGGGGTCCCCTATGGCTACACCTTC. Residues: CASSLLGQGVPYGYTF.

The genes are TRBV25-1 and TRBJ1-1; 9 bases align to TRBD1. Trimming took 2 bases from V and 7 from J; bases not matched to a gene: 8. The CDR3 covers 15 residues. The germline CDR1 and CDR2 sequences are MGHDK and SYGVNS. CDR3 in DNA: TGTGCCAGCAGTGAAGCGGGACAGGGTAGGGTTGAAGCTTTCTTT. This sequence encodes CASSEAGQGRVEAFF.

The chain links TRBV6-4 to TRBJ1-1; D ambiguous. Germline lookup yields CDR1 MRHNA and CDR2 SNTAGT. Trimming shortened V by 5 bases and J by 3 bases, and 10 bases separated the two germline ends. The CDR3 sequence is 13 residues long. For the CDR3, the DNA is TGTGCCAGCAGTAGCGCCCGGGACACTGAAGCTTTCTTT. Its protein product is CASSSARDTEAFF.